A single sample gave rise to the 16 T cell receptor beta chains below, sequenced in a study. TCRdb itself ran the 5' RACE reads through MiXCR, one entry per CDR3 protein. The sample has some 64,000 distinct CDR3 sequences, about 20% seen once. The sample comprised memory CD4+ T cells sorted from a lymph node. As to subset: memory CD4+ T cells, CD4+CD45RO+CD25-. The receptors come from a female donor with breast cancer.

The chain employs TRBV10-3 and TRBJ2-3; TRBD1 matches at 8 bases. Germline V gene data show CDR1 as ENHRY and CDR2 as SYGVKD. The V and J ends lost 6 bases and 3 bases, in that order; junction bases with no gene match: 5. The CDR3 runs 14 residues. CDR3 loop: CAIRDREATDTQYF. The CDR3 DNA follows: TGTGCCATCAGGGACAGGGAGGCGACAGATACGCAGTATTTT.

This clonotype has a count of ten or more. V gene TRBV5-1 combines with J gene TRBJ2-3; D is ambiguous. This CDR3 region has 13 residues. Trimming cost V 0 bases and J 3 bases, with 5 bases left between them. Germline V gene data show CDR1 as SGHRS and CDR2 as YFSETQ. This CDR3 reads CASSLGETDTQYF. CDR3 nucleotides: TGCGCCAGCAGCTTGGGGGAAACAGATACGCAGTATTTT.

This clonotype was counted only a few times. The gene calls are TRBV10-2 and TRBJ2-1; D possibly corresponds to TRBD2 (6 bases). There are 14 residues in the CDR3. With 3 bases removed from V and 6 bases from J, the gap between germline ends came to 12 bases. From germline, CDR1 is WSHSY and CDR2 SAAADI. As DNA, the CDR3 is TGCGCCAGCAGTGAATGGAGGGGAGGCAATGAGCAGTTCTTC. Translation: CASSEWRGGNEQFF.

This clonotype was seen a handful of times. This chain uses TRBV3-1 with TRBJ2-1; D is possibly TRBD1 (6 bases). Looked up from germline, CDR1 is LGHDT and CDR2 is YNNKEL (reference sequence). With 3 bases removed from V and 3 bases from J, the gap between germline ends came to 12 bases. The CDR3 runs to 15 residues. The CDR3 coding sequence is TGTGCCAGCAGCCACAGGGGCCCTAGCTACAATGAGCAGTTCTTC. This sequence encodes CASSHRGPSYNEQFF.

About this clonotype: One end of the junction does not line up with germline, which may come from a read error. CDR3 loop: CASSLDRGEACF. The CDR3 DNA sequence: TGTGCCAGCAGTTTGGACAGGGGAGAAGCTTGCTTT. The chain uses TRBV2 and TRBJ1-1, with 9 bases fitting TRBD1. This CDR3 is 12 amino acids long. CDR1 SNHLY and CDR2 FYNNEI come from the germline V gene.

There are many counts of this clonotype. The chain uses TRBV7-9 and TRBJ2-3; D remains ambiguous. This CDR3 contains 15 residues. Trimming removed 8 bases from V and 4 bases from J, with 19 bases in between. Germline CDR1 SEHNR, CDR2 FQNEAQ (reference sequence). In DNA, the CDR3 is TGTGCCAGCCGCCCGCTGTTGCACGCCGCAGATACGCAGTATTTT. Translating it yields CASRPLLHAADTQYF.

In this sample, this clonotype turned up many times. V usage is TRBV4-1 and J usage is TRBJ1-1; D may be TRBD1 (6 bases). The length of the CDR3 is 13 residues. Germline V gives CDR1 MGHRA, CDR2 YSYEKL. The V gene lost 1 base and the J gene lost 8 bases, with 11 bases spanning the gap. CDR3 in DNA: TGCGCCAGCAGCCAAGGAAGGACAGTCGAAGCTTTCTTT. This codes for CASSQGRTVEAFF.

This clonotype appeared a few times. The rearrangement uses TRBV12-3 or TRBV12-4 and TRBJ2-2; D not certain. The CDR3 loop spans 13 amino acids. V was cut by 9 bases and J by 5 bases, with 13 bases left in between. The CDR3 nucleotides read TGTGCCAGTAGGTCCCCAGGTACCGGGGAGCTGTTTTTT. This codes for CASRSPGTGELFF.

In its sample, this clonotype was seen a few times. This rearrangement joins TRBV11-2 to TRBJ2-5; D is possibly TRBD1 (6 bases). V shed 5 bases and J shed 1 base, with 11 bases lying between them. The CDR3 is made up of 14 amino acids. The germline CDR1 and CDR2 sequences are SGHAT and FQNNGV. The CDR3 DNA reads TGTGCCAGCAGCCCAAACAGGGTCCAAGAGACCCAGTACTTC. Translated, it gives CASSPNRVQETQYF.

In this sample, this clonotype turned up a few times. The chain recombines TRBV5-1 with TRBJ2-2; D unresolved. The germline CDR1 and CDR2 sequences are SGHRS and YFSETQ. The V and J ends lost 0 bases and 8 bases respectively, with 5 bases between them. This CDR3 region has 12 residues. The CDR3 protein is CASSLDAGELFF. CDR3 DNA: TGCGCCAGCAGCTTGGATGCGGGGGAGCTGTTTTTT.

This clonotype appeared a few times. The chain is built from TRBV18 and TRBJ2-1; D assignment may be TRBD1 or TRBD2 (5 bases each). There are 15 residues in the CDR3. CDR1 is KGHSH, CDR2 LQKENI, per germline. The ends were cut back, 1 base at V and 6 bases at J, with 13 bases in the middle. CDR3 sequence (DNA): TGTGCCAGCTCACCACGGGACGGCCTTTTCAATGAGCAGTTCTTC. It yields the protein CASSPRDGLFNEQFF.

V is TRBV4-2 and J is TRBJ2-7; 10 nucleotides align to TRBD1. After removal of 3 bases from V and 2 bases from J, the junction contained 10 bases not matched to a gene. From germline, CDR1 is LGHNA and CDR2 YNFKEQ. The CDR3 covers 17 residues. The CDR3 reads CASSHQRTGQGTYEQYF. DNA for the CDR3: TGTGCCAGCAGCCACCAAAGGACGGGACAGGGGACCTACGAGCAGTACTTC.

Worth noting for this clonotype: A much larger clone differs from this one at a single base, so this may be a read error. The chain has TRBV7-2 and TRBJ2-7, with D perhaps matching TRBD1 (5 bases). CDR1 is SGHTA and CDR2 is FQGNSA in the germline V gene. With 5 bases removed from V and 5 bases from J, the gap between germline ends came to 13 bases. The CDR3 runs 13 residues. In DNA, the CDR3 is TGTGCCAGCAGCCCCCGCCAGGGTAACGAGCAGTACTTC. This sequence encodes CASSPRQGNEQYF.

In this sample, this clonotype turned up many times. The chain recombines TRBV9 with TRBJ2-4, with TRBD2 matching 11 bases. Germline V gene sequence: CDR1 SGDLS, CDR2 YYNGEE. The CDR3 loop spans 14 amino acids. The V segment lost 4 bases and the J segment 7 bases; nucleotides outside the gene matches: 4. For the CDR3, the DNA is TGTGCCAGCAGCCTAGCGGGAGGAGGGAACATTCAGTACTTC. Protein sequence: CASSLAGGGNIQYF.

This clonotype showed up many times. The chain is built from TRBV5-1 and TRBJ2-7; D remains unclear. Trimming stripped 5 bases from V and 0 bases from J, with 9 bases between. The CDR3 length is 13 residues. CDR1 SGHRS and CDR2 YFSETQ come from the germline V gene. The CDR3 reads CASRAGSSYEQYF. As DNA, the CDR3 is TGCGCCAGCAGGGCAGGCAGCTCCTACGAGCAGTACTTC.

Comments on this clonotype: It may be a read error: a sequence one base away is much more abundant. The conserved phenylalanine or tryptophan normally closing the CDR3 is absent here, so this likely arose from a read error. The rearrangement uses TRBV6-5 and TRBJ1-1; D is unresolved. This CDR3 spans 13 amino acids. V was clipped by 2 bases and J by 11 bases, with 15 bases between them. Germline V CDR1 and CDR2: MNHEY, SVGAGI. The CDR3 here is CASSYALSWQAFL. The CDR3, as DNA: TGTGCCAGCAGTTACGCGCTTTCATGGCAGGCTTTCTTA.